This T cell receptor (beta chain) derives from a study of CD4 T cells in relation to SARS-CoV-2 and coronaviruses. Across the study: ViraFEST: approximately 10-day antigen culture of PBMCs, then TCR beta CDR3 sequencing. The restricting HLA molecule for shared crossreactive spike epitopes was mapped.

About this clone: Its specificity is not known.

V lost 0 bases and J 6 bases, leaving 8 bases between the germline ends. The CDR3 is made up of 13 amino acids. Looked up from germline, CDR1 is SGHRS and CDR2 is YFSETQ. The unexposed donors gave CD4+ T cells in about 2011-2019, prior to COVID-19. After ten to eleven days of culture, CD4+ T cells were isolated. Using immunoSEQ multiplex PCR, the repertoire was profiled, and TCRdb retains in-frame clones only, with some absent. The sample has 15,000 to 20,000 clones, 70% to 80% seen once. The sequence was obtained from a human donor in good health. Material: CD4+ T cells from PBMCs, cultured in vitro. V usage is TRBV5-1 and J usage is TRBJ2-3; TRBD1 is a possible D gene (5 bases). The CDR3 DNA follows: TGCGCCAGCAGCTTGGGCAGGGCGGATACGCAGTATTTT. This gives the protein CASSLGRADTQYF.